This T cell receptor (beta chain) was documented in a study of T cells in Graves' hyperthyroidism and ophthalmopathy. Study-level background: Peripheral blood was drawn at first diagnosis, prior to all treatment.

Details on this clonotype: As yet, its antigen is unknown.

Orbital computed tomography, thyroid ultrasound, serum thyroxine and TRAb, and clinical symptoms together informed the diagnoses. Germline loops: CDR1 SGHDT, CDR2 YYEEEE. V lost 4 bases to trimming and J lost 4 bases; unmatched junction nucleotides: 6. The CDR3 runs to 14 residues. RNA transcripts served as the template for amplifying TCR beta CDR3 regions. HTBI primers drove first-round RT-PCR of the TCR CDR3. TCRdb reprocessed the multiplex PCR reads with MiXCR, giving one entry per CDR3 protein. The repertoire holds about 640,000 distinct CDR3 sequences, with roughly 20% as singletons. Study-wide points: The model foresaw ophthalmopathy a median around 6.8 months prior to onset. Most expanded thyroid clonotypes above 0.001 recurred in blood.

This rearrangement joins TRBV5-6 to TRBJ2-5; 8 nucleotides line up with TRBD1. The source of this sequence is a man aged 30 to 39 with Graves' ophthalmopathy. Sequenced input: blood. CDR3 loop: CASSLWTGRETQYF. Written as DNA, the CDR3 is TGTGCCAGCAGCCTTTGGACAGGGAGAGAGACCCAGTACTTC.